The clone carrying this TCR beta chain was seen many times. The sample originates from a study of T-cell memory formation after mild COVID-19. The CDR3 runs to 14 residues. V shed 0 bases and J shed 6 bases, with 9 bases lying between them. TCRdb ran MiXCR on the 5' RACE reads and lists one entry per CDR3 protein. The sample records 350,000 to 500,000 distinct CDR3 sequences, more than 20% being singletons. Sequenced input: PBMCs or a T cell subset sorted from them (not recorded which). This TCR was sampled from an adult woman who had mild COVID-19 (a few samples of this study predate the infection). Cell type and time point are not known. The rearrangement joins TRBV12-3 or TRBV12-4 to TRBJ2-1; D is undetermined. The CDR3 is CASSLARSGNEQFF. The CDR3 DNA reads TGTGCCAGCAGTTTAGCCCGTTCCGGCAATGAGCAGTTCTTC.